The next 14 T cell receptor beta chains were all read from a single sample in a study of T cell clonotyping in hematopoietic cell transplantation. Time point reported: recipient sample about 28 days before transplant, after cytoreduction. Profiled with immunoSEQ multiplex PCR; TCRdb holds only in-frame clones, not every one. The sample includes tens of thousands of clones, 96% of them seen just once. The sample here was peripheral blood mononuclear cells, taken before stem cell transplant. The source is a woman between 50 and 59 years old with acute myeloid leukemia. Some clones in this sample may be carry-over from other donors' samples.

The chain is built from TRBV7-9 and TRBJ1-2, with D possibly TRBD1 on 6 matching bases. CDR1 is SEHNR, CDR2 FQNEAQ, per germline (reference sequence). Trimming stripped 5 bases from V and 4 bases from J, with 14 bases between. This CDR3 is 14 amino acids long. CDR3 amino acids: CASSQAGTTYGYTF. DNA for the CDR3: TGTGCCAGCAGCCAGGCCGGGACAACCTATGGCTACACCTTC.

The chain recombines TRBV2 with TRBJ1-2; TRBD1 matches 8 bases. This CDR3 has 13 residues. V was pared by 4 bases and J by 4 bases, with 2 bases of the junction left unmatched. Looked up from germline, CDR1 is SNHLY and CDR2 is FYNNEI. The CDR3 loop reads CASSGTGPYGYTF. In nucleotides, the CDR3 is TGTGCCAGCAGTGGGACAGGGCCCTATGGCTACACCTTC.

This chain joins TRBV5-1 and TRBJ2-7, with D tentatively TRBD1 (5 bases). Germline CDR1 and CDR2: SGHRS and YFSETQ. This CDR3 region has 13 residues. V was shortened by 2 bases and J by 4 bases, with 10 bases between the two germline ends. The CDR3, as DNA: TGCGCCAGCAGCTTCAGGGATCAGTACGAGCAGTACTTC. Protein: CASSFRDQYEQYF. The entire variable domain, with the rest obtained from reference TRBV5-1 and TRBJ2-7, is as follows: KAGVTQTPRYLIKTRGQQVTLSCSPISGHRSVSWYQQTPGQGLQFLFEYFSETQRNKGNFPGRFSGRQFSNSRSEMNVSTLELGDSALYLCASSFRDQYEQYFGPGTRLTVT.

The CDR3 DNA reads TGTGCCAGCAGTAGGACATTAGCTAACTATGGCTACACCTTC. Translating it yields CASSRTLANYGYTF. The chain couples TRBV6-1 to TRBJ1-2; the D gene is possibly TRBD1 (5 bases). The V end was cut by 5 bases, the J end by 0 bases, with 10 bases between. The CDR3 runs 14 residues. Germline V CDR1 and CDR2: MNHNS, SASEGT.

The CDR3 coding sequence is TGTGCCAGCCTAAAACACAGCTACGAGCAGTACTTC. This codes for CASLKHSYEQYF. The chain combines TRBV5-8 with TRBJ2-7; the D is unclear. Germline-derived CDR1 and CDR2 are SGHTS and YDEGEE. This CDR3 has 12 residues. V dropped 7 bases and J dropped 3 bases, with 11 bases sitting between them.

The CDR3 DNA reads TGTGCCAGTAGCCTAGGACCGGGCAGCTCTGGGGCCAACGTCCTGACTTTC. Translating gives CASSLGPGSSGANVLTF. The chain combines TRBV19 with TRBJ2-6; the D is unclear. This CDR3 has 17 residues. Looked up from germline, CDR1 is LNHDA and CDR2 is SQIVND (reference sequence). V was clipped by 6 bases and J by 0 bases, with 15 bases between them.

The chain is built from TRBV6-5 and TRBJ1-1; 7 bases agree with TRBD1. Germline CDR1 reads MNHEY; CDR2 reads SVGAGI. The CDR3 sequence is 13 residues long. V dropped 5 bases and J dropped 5; count of bases not matched to a gene: 5. CDR3: CASSRRQGTEAFF. DNA of the CDR3: TGTGCCAGCAGTAGGAGACAGGGTACTGAAGCTTTCTTT.

This chain uses TRBV5-6 with TRBJ2-3, with a weak D call TRBD2 (5 bases). Trimming took 7 bases from V and 9 from J, leaving 18 bases between them. The CDR3 loop spans 13 amino acids. Germline V gene data show CDR1 as SGHDT and CDR2 as YYEEEE. The CDR3: CASSEDYGGTQYF. In DNA, the CDR3 is TGTGCCAGCTCCGAAGACTACGGCGGCACGCAGTATTTT.

The chain has TRBV27 and TRBJ2-7; TRBD1 might be the D (6 bases). Trimming left V 1 base short and J 7 bases short, with 17 bases between. Germline V gives CDR1 MNHEY, CDR2 SMNVEV (reference sequence). The CDR3 is made up of 15 amino acids. CDR3 in amino acids: CASSLLSGAGREQYF. CDR3 in DNA: TGTGCCAGCAGTTTATTATCAGGGGCCGGAAGGGAGCAGTACTTC.

The rearrangement joins TRBV5-4 to TRBJ2-3; the match to TRBD2 covers 7 bases. V shed 7 bases, J shed 4 bases, and the junction held 15 bases outside the gene matches. This CDR3 is built from 16 residues. CDR1 and CDR2 from the germline V gene are SGHNT and YYREEE (reference sequence). The CDR3 DNA sequence: TGTGCCAGCTTCTTCTTCGGGGGGAGATCTGCAGATACGCAGTATTTT. This sequence encodes CASFFFGGRSADTQYF.

This chain links TRBV5-1 with TRBJ1-2, with 7 bases identical to TRBD1. Trimming removed 4 bases from V and 2 bases from J; junction bases left unmatched: 2. The V gene's germline CDR1 is SGHRS and CDR2 YFSETQ. This CDR3 spans 13 amino acids. CDR3: CASSPQGNYGYTF. The CDR3 region has the DNA TGCGCCAGCAGCCCACAGGGGAACTATGGCTACACCTTC.

The chain links TRBV1 to TRBJ1-3; the table's D gene call, TRBD1, was not cross checked with the DNA. TRBV1 is tagged as a pseudogene. The CDR3 is made up of 21 amino acids. CDR3 nucleotide sequence: TGCACCAGCAGCCAAGAAAGGCTTGGGACAGGGGGCCCCACCTCTGGAAACACCATATATTTT. This encodes CTSSQERLGTGGPTSGNTIYF.

V and J are TRBV28 and TRBJ2-5; 7 bases map to TRBD1. Per the germline V gene, CDR1 is MDHEN and CDR2 is SYDVKM. V lost 6 bases to trimming and J lost 5 bases; unmatched junction nucleotides: 12. CDR3 length equals 15 residues. CDR3 region: CASRAEDRFGETQYF. CDR3 nucleotides: TGTGCCAGCAGGGCCGAGGACAGGTTTGGTGAGACCCAGTACTTC. Complete variable domain (other parts from reference TRBV28 and TRBJ2-5): DVKVTQSSRYLVKRTGEKVFLECVQDMDHENMFWYRQDPGLGLRLIYFSYDVKMKEKGDIPEGYSVSREKKERFSLILESASTNQTSMYLCASRAEDRFGETQYFGPGTRLLVL.

This chain connects TRBV28 to TRBJ1-4; 9 bases agree with TRBD1. The CDR3 sequence is 15 residues long. Germline loops: CDR1 MDHEN, CDR2 SYDVKM. V lost 5 bases and J lost 6; bases outside the gene matches: 7. The CDR3 DNA is TGTGCCAGCAGTCGGGACAGGGCGCCTTATGAAAAACTGTTTTTT. This codes for CASSRDRAPYEKLFF.